The 8 T cell receptor beta chains given below trace back to one sample, sequenced in a study of blood T cell repertoires in COVID-19. Clones were sequenced by immunoSEQ multiplex PCR, and TCRdb holds only the in-frame ones, with some missing. The table includes about 160,000 clones, 82% detected once. Sequencing input: peripheral blood. The receptors here all came from a woman between 35 and 50 years old with COVID-19, enrolled during active disease.

DNA for the CDR3: TGTGCCACCAGTGATTCGGGGAATCAGCCCCAGCATTTT. The encoded protein is CATSDSGNQPQHF. The chain combines TRBV24-1 with TRBJ1-5, with D uncertain. Looked up from germline, CDR1 is KGHDR and CDR2 is SFDVKD. This CDR3 is built from 13 residues. V was clipped by 2 bases and J by 4 bases, with 5 bases between them.

This clone has just a few counts. The same CDR3 is also encoded by other DNA sequences in this sample. The chain links TRBV5-4 to TRBJ2-3; 12 bases fit TRBD2. From germline, CDR1 is SGHNT and CDR2 YYREEE (reference sequence). Losses at the gene ends were 0 bases for V and 6 bases for J; bases not matched to a gene: 5. This CDR3 is built from 16 residues. DNA of the CDR3: TGTGCCAGCAGCTTGGCAGGACTAGCGGGAAAGGATACGCAGTATTTT. This gives the protein CASSLAGLAGKDTQYF.

This chain joins TRBV6-5 and TRBJ2-7; 10 bases line up with TRBD2. This CDR3 has 14 residues. Germline assignment: CDR1 MNHEY and CDR2 SVGAGI. The CDR3 DNA reads as TGTGCAGGCTTAGCGGGAGGCCCAACCTACGAGCAGTACTTC. Protein: CAGLAGGPTYEQYF.

The chain employs TRBV9 and TRBJ2-1; TRBD2 might be the D (5 bases). V lost 3 bases, J lost 3 bases, and 13 bases lay in between. Per the germline V gene, CDR1 is SGDLS and CDR2 is YYNGEE. CDR3 length: 15 residues. CDR3 loop: CASSAQSGIYNEQFF. As DNA, the CDR3 is TGTGCCAGCAGCGCCCAGAGCGGAATCTACAATGAGCAGTTCTTC.

This chain uses TRBV5-6 with TRBJ2-7; maybe TRBD2 (5 bases). CDR1 is SGHDT, CDR2 YYEEEE, per germline. The CDR3 totals 15 residues. Trimming cost V 5 bases and J 5 bases, with 20 bases left between them. The CDR3 nucleotides read TGTGCCAGCAGTCAAAAGGACTTCCCCGGCCACGAGCAGTACTTC. It yields the protein CASSQKDFPGHEQYF. The complete variable domain, with remaining parts taken from reference TRBV5-6 and TRBJ2-7, reads DAGVTQSPTHLIKTRGQQVTLRCSPKSGHDTVSWYQQALGQGPQFIFQYYEEEERQRGNFPDRFSGHQFPNYSSELNVNALLLGDSALYLCASSQKDFPGHEQYFGPGTRLTVT.

The chain recombines TRBV3-1 (or the pseudogene TRBV3-2) with TRBJ1-3, with D possibly matching TRBD1 (6 bases). The germline CDR1 and CDR2 sequences are LGHDT and YNNKEL (reference sequence). Trimming cost V 0 bases and J 2 bases, with 8 bases left between them. The CDR3 sequence is 15 residues long. This CDR3 reads CASSQDHRAGNTIYF. The CDR3 DNA reads TGTGCCAGCAGCCAAGACCACAGGGCTGGAAACACCATATATTTT.

This sequence joins TRBV28 and TRBJ2-1; TRBD1 might be the D (6 bases). V lost 8 bases and J 2 bases, leaving 19 bases between the germline ends. The CDR3 sequence is 16 residues long. Germline lookup yields CDR1 MDHEN and CDR2 SYDVKM. CDR3 bases: TGTGCCAGCGGGGGCGAGGAGACAGGACCCTACAATGAGCAGTTCTTC. Residues: CASGGEETGPYNEQFF.

This clone is deemed medium-sized. The V call is TRBV12-3 or TRBV12-4, the J call TRBJ1-1; 7 bases align to TRBD1. CDR3 length: 12 residues. V was clipped by 7 bases and J by 5 bases; unmatched bases: 4. CDR3 protein: CASTPGGTEAFF. In DNA, the CDR3 is TGTGCCAGCACCCCAGGGGGAACTGAAGCTTTCTTT.